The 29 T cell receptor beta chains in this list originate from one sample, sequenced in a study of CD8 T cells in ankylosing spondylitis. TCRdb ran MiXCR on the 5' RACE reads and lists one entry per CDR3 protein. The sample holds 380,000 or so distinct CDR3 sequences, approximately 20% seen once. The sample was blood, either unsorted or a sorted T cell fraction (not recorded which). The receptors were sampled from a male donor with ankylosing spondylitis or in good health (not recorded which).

CDR3 amino acids: CASSPWGGQETQYF. The CDR3, as DNA: TGTGCCAGCAGCCCGTGGGGGGGACAAGAGACCCAGTACTTC. The rearrangement uses TRBV11-2 and TRBJ2-5, with 7 positions matching TRBD2. The V and J ends lost 5 bases and 2 bases, in that order; junction bases with no gene match: 5. The CDR3 contains 14 residues. CDR1 is SGHAT, CDR2 FQNNGV, per germline.

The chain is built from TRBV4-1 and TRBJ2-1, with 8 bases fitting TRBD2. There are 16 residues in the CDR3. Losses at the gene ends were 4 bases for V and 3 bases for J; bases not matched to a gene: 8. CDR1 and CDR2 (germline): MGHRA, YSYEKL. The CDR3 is CASSLNSGVGYNEQFF. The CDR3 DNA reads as TGCGCCAGCAGCCTCAATAGCGGGGTGGGCTACAATGAGCAGTTCTTC.

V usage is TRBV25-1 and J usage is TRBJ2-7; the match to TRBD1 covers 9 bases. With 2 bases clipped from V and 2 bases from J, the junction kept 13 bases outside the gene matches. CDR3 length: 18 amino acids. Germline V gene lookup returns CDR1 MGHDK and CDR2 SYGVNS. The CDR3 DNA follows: TGTGCCAGCAGTGAACCGGGAACAGGGGGCAGGTCCGCCTACGAGCAGTACTTC. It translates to CASSEPGTGGRSAYEQYF.

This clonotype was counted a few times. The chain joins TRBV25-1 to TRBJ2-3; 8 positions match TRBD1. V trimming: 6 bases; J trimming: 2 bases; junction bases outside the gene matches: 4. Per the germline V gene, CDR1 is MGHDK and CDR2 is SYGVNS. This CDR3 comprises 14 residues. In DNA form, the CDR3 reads TGTGCCAGCAGGGACAGGGATCACACAGATACGCAGTATTTT. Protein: CASRDRDHTDTQYF.

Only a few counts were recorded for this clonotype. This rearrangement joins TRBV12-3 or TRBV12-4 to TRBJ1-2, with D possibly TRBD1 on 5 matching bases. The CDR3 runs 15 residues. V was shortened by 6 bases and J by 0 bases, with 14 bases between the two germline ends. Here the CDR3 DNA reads TGTGCCAGCAGCGACCCGACAGAGGCTAACTATGGCTACACCTTC. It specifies CASSDPTEANYGYTF.

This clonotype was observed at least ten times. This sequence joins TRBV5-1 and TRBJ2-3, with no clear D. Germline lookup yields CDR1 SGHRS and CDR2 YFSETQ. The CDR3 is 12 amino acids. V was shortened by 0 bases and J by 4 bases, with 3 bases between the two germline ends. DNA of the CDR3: TGCGCCAGCAGCTTGGAAGCAGATACGCAGTATTTT. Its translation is CASSLEADTQYF.

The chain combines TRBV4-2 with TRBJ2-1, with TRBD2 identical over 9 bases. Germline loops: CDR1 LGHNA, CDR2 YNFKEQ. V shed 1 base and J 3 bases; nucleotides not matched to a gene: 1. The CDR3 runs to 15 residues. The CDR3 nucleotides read TGTGCCAGCAGCCAAGCGCGGGGGGGCTACAATGAGCAGTTCTTC. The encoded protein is CASSQARGGYNEQFF.

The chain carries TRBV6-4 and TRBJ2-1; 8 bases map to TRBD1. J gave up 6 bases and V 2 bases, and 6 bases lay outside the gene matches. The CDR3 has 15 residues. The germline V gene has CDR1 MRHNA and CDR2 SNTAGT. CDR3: CASSDTGQGGNEQFF. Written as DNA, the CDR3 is TGTGCCAGCAGTGACACTGGACAGGGCGGCAATGAGCAGTTCTTC.

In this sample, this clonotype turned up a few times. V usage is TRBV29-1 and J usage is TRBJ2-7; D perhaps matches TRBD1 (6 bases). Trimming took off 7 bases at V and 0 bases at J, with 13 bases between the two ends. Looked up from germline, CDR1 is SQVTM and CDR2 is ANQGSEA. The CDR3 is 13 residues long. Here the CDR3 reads CSARQAFSYEQYF. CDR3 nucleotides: TGCAGCGCAAGACAGGCTTTCTCCTACGAGCAGTACTTC.

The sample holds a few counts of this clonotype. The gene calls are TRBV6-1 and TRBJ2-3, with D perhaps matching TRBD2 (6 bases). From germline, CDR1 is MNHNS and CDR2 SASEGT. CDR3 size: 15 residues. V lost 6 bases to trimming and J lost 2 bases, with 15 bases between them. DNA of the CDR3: TGTGCCAGCAGATCTCTGGCGGGGTACACAGATACGCAGTATTTT. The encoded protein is CASRSLAGYTDTQYF.

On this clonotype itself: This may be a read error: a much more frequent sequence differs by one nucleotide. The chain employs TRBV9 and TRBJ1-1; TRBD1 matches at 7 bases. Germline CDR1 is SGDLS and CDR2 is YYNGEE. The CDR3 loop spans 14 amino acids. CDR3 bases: TGTGCCAGCAGCGCTGGACAGGCGAACACTGAAGATTTCTTT. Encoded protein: CASSAGQANTEDFF. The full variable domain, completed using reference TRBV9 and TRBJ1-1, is DSGVTQTPKHLITATGQRVTLRCSPRSGDLSVYWYQQSLDQGLQFLIQYYNGEERAKGNILERFSAQQFPDLHSELNLSSLELGDSALYFCASSAGQANTEDFFGQGTRLTVV.

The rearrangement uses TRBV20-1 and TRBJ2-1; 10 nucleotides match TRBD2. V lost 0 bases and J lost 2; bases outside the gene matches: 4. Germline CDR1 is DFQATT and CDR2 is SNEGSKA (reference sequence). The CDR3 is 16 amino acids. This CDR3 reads CSAREVAGGTYNEQFF. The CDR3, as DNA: TGCAGTGCTAGAGAGGTAGCGGGGGGTACCTACAATGAGCAGTTCTTC.

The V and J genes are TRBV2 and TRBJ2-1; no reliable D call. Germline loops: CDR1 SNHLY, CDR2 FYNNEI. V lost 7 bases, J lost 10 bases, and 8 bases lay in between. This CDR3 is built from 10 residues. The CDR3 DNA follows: TGTGCCAGCATAGGCGGCGAGCAGTTCTTC. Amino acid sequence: CASIGGEQFF.

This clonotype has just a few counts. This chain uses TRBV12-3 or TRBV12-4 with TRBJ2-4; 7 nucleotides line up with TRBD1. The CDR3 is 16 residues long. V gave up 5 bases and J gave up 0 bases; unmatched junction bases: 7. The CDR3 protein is CASSGDRYLAKNIQYF. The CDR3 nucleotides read TGTGCCAGCAGTGGGGACAGATACTTAGCCAAAAACATTCAGTACTTC.

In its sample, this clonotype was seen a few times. This CDR3 is CASSTGQGALANEKLFF. DNA for the CDR3: TGTGCCAGCAGCACAGGACAGGGGGCTTTAGCTAATGAAAAACTGTTTTTT. The V gene is TRBV9, the J gene TRBJ1-4; 11 bases map to TRBD1. This CDR3 is 17 amino acids long. Germline trimming cut 4 bases from V and 3 bases from J; bases unmatched to any gene: 8. CDR1 and CDR2 (germline): SGDLS, YYNGEE.

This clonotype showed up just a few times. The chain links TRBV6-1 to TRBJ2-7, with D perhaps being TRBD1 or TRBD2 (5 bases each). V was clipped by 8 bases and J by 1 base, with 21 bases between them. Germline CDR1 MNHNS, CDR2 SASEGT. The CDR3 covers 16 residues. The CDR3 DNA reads TGTGCCAGCTTCCCTACGAGGGACCTGACATCCTACGAGCAGTACTTC. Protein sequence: CASFPTRDLTSYEQYF.

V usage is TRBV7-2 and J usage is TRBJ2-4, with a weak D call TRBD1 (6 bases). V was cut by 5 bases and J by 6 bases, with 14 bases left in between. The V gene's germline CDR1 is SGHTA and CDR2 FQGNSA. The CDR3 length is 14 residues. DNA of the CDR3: TGTGCCAGCAGCGGGGGACACATACTAAACATTCAGTACTTC. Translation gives CASSGGHILNIQYF.

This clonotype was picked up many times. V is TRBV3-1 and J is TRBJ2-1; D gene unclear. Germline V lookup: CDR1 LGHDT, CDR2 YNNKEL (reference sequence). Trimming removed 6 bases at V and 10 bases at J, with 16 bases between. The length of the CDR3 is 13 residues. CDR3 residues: CASSRVASREQFF. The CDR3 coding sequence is TGTGCCAGCAGTCGGGTCGCCTCGCGAGAGCAGTTCTTC.

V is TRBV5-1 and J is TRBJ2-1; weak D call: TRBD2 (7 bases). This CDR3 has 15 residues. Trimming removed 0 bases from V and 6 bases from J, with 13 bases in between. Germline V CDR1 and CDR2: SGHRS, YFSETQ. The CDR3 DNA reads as TGCGCCAGCAGCTTGGGGCCGGGGGGCCCCAATGAGCAGTTCTTC. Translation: CASSLGPGGPNEQFF. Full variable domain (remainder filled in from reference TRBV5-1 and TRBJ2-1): KAGVTQTPRYLIKTRGQQVTLSCSPISGHRSVSWYQQTPGQGLQFLFEYFSETQRNKGNFPGRFSGRQFSNSRSEMNVSTLELGDSALYLCASSLGPGGPNEQFFGPGTRLTVL.

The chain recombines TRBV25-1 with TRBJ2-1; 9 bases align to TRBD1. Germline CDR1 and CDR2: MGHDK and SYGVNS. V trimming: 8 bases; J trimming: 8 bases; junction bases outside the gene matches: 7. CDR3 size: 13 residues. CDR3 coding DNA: TGTGCCAGCCGGGACAGGGAAGAGGATGAGCAGTTCTTC. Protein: CASRDREEDEQFF.

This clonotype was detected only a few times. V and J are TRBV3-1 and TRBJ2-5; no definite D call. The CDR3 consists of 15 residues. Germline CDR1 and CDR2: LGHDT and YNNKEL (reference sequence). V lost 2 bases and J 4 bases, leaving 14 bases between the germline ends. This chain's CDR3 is CASSQPDGLGETQYF. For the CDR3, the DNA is TGTGCCAGCAGCCAACCCGACGGCCTGGGAGAGACCCAGTACTTC.

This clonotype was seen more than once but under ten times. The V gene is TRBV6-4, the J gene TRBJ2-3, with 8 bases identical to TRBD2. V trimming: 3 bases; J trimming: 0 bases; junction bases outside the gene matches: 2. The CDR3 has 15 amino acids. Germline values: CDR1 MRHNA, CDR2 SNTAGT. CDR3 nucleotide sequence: TGTGCCAGCAGTGATAGCGGGGCTAGCACAGATACGCAGTATTTT. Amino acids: CASSDSGASTDTQYF.

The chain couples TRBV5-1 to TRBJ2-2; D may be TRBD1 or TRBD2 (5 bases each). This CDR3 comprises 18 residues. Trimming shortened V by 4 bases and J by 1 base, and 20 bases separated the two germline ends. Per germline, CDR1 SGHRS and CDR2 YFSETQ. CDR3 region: CASSPPRVGEGNTGELFF. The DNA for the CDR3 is TGCGCCAGCAGCCCCCCCAGGGTCGGGGAAGGGAACACCGGGGAGCTGTTTTTT. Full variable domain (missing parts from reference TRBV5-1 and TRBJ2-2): KAGVTQTPRYLIKTRGQQVTLSCSPISGHRSVSWYQQTPGQGLQFLFEYFSETQRNKGNFPGRFSGRQFSNSRSEMNVSTLELGDSALYLCASSPPRVGEGNTGELFFGEGSRLTVL.

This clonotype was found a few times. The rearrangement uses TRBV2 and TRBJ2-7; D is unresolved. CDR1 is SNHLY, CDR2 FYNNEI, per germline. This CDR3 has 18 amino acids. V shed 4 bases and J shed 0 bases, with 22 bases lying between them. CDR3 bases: TGTGCCAGCAGTGTGATTAGGAAGCCGGACGGACCCTCCTACGAGCAGTACTTC. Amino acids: CASSVIRKPDGPSYEQYF.

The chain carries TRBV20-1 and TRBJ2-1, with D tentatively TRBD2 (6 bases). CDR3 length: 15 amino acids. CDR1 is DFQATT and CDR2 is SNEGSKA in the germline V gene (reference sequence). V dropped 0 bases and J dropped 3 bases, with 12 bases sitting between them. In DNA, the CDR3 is TGCAGTGCTAGAGATGTATGGCGGGGCTACAATGAGCAGTTCTTC. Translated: CSARDVWRGYNEQFF.

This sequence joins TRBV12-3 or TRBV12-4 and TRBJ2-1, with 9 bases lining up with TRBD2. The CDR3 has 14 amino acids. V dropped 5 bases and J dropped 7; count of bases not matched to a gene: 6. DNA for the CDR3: TGTGCCAGCAGTACCTCTAGCGGGACAAATGAGCAGTTCTTC. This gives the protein CASSTSSGTNEQFF.

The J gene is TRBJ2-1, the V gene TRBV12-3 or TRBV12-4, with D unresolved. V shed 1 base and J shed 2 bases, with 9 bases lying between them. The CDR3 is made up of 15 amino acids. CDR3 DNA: TGTGCCAGCAGTTTAGTAGTTGGCACCTACAATGAGCAGTTCTTC. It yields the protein CASSLVVGTYNEQFF.

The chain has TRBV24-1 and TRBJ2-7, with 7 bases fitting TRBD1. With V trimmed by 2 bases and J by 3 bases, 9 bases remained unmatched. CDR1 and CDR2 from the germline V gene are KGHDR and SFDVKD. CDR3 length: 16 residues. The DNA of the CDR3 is TGTGCCACCAGTGATTCGCCGGGACAGAGTCTCTACGAGCAGTACTTC. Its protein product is CATSDSPGQSLYEQYF.

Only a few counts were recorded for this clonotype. The CDR3 nucleotides are TGTGCCAGCAGAACAGGGGGCGCCGAGCAGTACTTC. Its protein is CASRTGGAEQYF. The V call is TRBV12-3 or TRBV12-4, the J call TRBJ2-7, with 9 bases aligning to TRBD1. CDR3 size: 12 residues. J lost 6 bases, V lost 6 bases, and 3 bases had no gene match.